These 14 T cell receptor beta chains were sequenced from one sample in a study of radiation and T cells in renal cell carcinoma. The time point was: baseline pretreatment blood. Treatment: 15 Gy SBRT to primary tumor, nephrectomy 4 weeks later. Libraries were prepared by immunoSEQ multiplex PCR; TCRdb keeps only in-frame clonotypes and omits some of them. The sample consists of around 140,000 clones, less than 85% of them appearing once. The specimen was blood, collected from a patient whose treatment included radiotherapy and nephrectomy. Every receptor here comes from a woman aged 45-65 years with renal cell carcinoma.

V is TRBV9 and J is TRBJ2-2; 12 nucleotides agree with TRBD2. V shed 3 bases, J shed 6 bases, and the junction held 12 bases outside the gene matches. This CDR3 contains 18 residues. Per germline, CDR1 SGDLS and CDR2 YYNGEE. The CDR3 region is CASSGITLAGGSAGELFF. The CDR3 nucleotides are TGTGCCAGCAGCGGCATAACTCTAGCGGGAGGGTCAGCCGGGGAGCTGTTTTTT.

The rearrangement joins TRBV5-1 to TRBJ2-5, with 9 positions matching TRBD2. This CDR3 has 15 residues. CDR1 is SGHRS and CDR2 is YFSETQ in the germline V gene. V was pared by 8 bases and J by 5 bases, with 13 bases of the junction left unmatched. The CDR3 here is CASGTSGLAGETQYF. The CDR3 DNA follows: TGCGCCAGTGGAACGTCGGGACTAGCTGGGGAGACCCAGTACTTC.

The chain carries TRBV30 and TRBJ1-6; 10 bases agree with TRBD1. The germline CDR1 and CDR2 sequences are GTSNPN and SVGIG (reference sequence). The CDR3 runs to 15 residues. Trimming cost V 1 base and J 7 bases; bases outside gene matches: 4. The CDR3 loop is CAWSAGQGRNSPLHF. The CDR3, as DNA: TGTGCCTGGAGTGCGGGACAGGGGCGGAATTCACCCCTCCACTTT.

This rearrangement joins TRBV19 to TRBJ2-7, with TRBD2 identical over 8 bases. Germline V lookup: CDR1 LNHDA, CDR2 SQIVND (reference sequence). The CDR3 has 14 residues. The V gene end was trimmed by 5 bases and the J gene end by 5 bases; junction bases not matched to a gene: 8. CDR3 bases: TGTGCCAGTAGTTTCCGGGGGGGGCGGAACGAGCAGTACTTC. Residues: CASSFRGGRNEQYF. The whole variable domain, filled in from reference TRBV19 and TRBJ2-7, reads DGGITQSPKYLFRKEGQNVTLSCEQNLNHDAMYWYRQDPGQGLRLIYYSQIVNDFQKGDIAEGYSVSREKKESFPLTVTSAQKNPTAFYLCASSFRGGRNEQYFGPGTRLTVT.

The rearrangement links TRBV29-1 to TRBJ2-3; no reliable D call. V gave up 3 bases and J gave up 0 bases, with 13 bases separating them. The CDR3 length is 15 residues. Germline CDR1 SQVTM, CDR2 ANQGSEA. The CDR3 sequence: CSVEVAYMSTDTQYF. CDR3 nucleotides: TGCAGCGTTGAGGTAGCTTACATGAGCACAGATACGCAGTATTTT.

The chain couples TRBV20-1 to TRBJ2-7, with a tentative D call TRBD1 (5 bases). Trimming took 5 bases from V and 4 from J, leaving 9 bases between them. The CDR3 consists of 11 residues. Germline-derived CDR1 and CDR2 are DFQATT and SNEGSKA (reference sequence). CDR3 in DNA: TGCAGTGCTTCAGGGAAATACGAGCAGTACTTC. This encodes CSASGKYEQYF.

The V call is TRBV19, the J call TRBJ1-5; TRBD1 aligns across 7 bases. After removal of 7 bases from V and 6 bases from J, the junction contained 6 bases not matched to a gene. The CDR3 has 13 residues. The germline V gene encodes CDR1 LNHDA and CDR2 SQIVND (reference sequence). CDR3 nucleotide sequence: TGTGCCAGTACCTCTAACAGGGGTCAGCCCCAGCATTTT. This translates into CASTSNRGQPQHF.

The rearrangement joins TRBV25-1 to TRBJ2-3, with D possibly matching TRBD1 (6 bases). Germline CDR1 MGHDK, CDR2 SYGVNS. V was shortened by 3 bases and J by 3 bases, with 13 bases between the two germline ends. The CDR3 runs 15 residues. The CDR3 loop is CASSDGQTLTDTQYF. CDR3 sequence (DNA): TGTGCCAGCAGTGACGGACAGACACTGACAGATACGCAGTATTTT.

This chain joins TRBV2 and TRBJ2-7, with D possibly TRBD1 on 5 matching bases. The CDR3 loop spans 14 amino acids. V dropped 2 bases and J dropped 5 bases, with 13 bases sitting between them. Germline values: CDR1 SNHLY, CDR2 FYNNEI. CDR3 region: CASSESPGIDEQYF. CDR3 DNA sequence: TGTGCCAGCAGTGAATCGCCAGGGATCGACGAGCAGTACTTC.

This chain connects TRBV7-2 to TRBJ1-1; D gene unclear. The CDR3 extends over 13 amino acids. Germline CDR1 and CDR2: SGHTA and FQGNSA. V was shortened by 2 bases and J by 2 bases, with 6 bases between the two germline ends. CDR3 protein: CASSLLGNTEAFF. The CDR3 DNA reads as TGTGCCAGCAGCTTATTAGGTAACACTGAAGCTTTCTTT.

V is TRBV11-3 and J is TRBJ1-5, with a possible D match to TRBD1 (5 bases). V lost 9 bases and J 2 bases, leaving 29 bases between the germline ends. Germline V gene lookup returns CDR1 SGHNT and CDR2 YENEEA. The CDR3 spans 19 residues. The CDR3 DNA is TGTGCCAGTCCCCCCGGGCAGGGTTTGGGCATTGGGGGCAATCAGCCCCAGCATTTT. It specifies CASPPGQGLGIGGNQPQHF.

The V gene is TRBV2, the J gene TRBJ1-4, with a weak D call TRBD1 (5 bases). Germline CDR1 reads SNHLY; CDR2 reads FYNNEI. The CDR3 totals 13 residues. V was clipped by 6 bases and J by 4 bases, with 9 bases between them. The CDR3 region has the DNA TGTGCCAGCAGGACAGCCTATAATGAAAAACTGTTTTTT. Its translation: CASRTAYNEKLFF.

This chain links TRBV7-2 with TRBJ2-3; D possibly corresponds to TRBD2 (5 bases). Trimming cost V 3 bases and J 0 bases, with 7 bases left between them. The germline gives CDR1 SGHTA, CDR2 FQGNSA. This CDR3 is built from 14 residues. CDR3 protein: CASSLRTSTDTQYF. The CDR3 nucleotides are TGTGCCAGCAGCTTGAGGACTAGCACAGATACGCAGTATTTT.

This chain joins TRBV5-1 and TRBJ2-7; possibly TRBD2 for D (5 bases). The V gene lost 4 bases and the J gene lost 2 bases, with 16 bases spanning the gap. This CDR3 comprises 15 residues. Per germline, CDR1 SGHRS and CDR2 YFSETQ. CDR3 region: CASSKPGSAAYEQYF. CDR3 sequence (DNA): TGCGCCAGCAGCAAGCCGGGGAGCGCGGCCTACGAGCAGTACTTC.